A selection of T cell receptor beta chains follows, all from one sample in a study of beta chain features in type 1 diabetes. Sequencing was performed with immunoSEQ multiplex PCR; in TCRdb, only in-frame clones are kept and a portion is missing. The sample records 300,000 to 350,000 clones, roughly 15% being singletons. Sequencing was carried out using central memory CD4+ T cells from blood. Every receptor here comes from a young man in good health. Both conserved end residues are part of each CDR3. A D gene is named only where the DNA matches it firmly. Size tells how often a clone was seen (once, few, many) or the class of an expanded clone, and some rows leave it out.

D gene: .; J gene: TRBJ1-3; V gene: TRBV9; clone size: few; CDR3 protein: CASSVTDSGNTIYF; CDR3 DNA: TGTGCCAGCAGCGTAACAGACTCTGGAAACACCATATATTTT
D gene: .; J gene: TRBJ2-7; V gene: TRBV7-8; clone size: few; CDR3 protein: CASSLGAQNIYEQYF; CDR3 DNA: TGTGCCAGCAGCTTGGGAGCGCAGAACATCTACGAGCAGTACTTC
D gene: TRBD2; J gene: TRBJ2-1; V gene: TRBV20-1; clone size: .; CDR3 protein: CSAGLAGKQFF; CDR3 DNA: TGCAGTGCGGGACTAGCGGGGAAGCAGTTCTTC
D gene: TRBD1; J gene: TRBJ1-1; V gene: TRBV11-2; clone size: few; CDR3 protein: CASGDYRGRKIEAFF; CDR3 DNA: TGTGCCAGCGGGGATTACAGGGGGCGTAAGATTGAAGCTTTCTTT
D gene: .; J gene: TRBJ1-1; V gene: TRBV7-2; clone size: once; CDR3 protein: CASSPGASIPFF; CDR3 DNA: TGTGCCAGCAGCCCCGGAGCCAGTATCCCTTTCTTT
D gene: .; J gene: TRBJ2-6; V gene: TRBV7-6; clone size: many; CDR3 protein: CASSLQSSGANVLTF; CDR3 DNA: TGTGCCAGCAGCTTACAGTCCTCTGGGGCCAACGTCCTGACTTTC
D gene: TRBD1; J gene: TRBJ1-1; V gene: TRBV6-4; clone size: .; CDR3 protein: CASSDPRQGRKTFF; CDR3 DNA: TGTGCCAGCAGTGACCCTAGACAGGGTCGGAAAACTTTCTTT
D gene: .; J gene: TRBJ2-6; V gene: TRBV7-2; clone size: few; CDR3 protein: CASSLKAFSGANVLTF; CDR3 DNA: TGTGCCAGCAGCTTAAAGGCGTTCTCTGGGGCCAACGTCCTGACTTTC
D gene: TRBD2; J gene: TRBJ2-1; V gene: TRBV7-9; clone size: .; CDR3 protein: CASSPREGSVEQFF; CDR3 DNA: TGTGCCAGCAGCCCGCGGGAGGGCTCCGTTGAGCAGTTCTTC
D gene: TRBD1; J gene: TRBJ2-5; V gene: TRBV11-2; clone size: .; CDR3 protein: CASSSPPGTGGETQYF; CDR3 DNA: TGTGCCAGCAGCTCCCCCCCCGGGACAGGGGGGGAGACCCAGTACTTC
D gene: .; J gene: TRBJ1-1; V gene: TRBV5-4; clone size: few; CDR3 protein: CASSPQGNTEAFF; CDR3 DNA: TGTGCCAGCAGCCCGCAGGGGAACACTGAAGCTTTCTTT
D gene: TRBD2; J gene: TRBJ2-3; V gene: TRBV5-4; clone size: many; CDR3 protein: CASSLRSGGFDTQYF; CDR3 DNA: TGTGCCAGCAGCTTGCGAAGCGGGGGATTTGATACGCAGTATTTT
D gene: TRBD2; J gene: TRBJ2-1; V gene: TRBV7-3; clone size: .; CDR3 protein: CASSLGTSFEQFF; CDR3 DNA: TGTGCCAGCAGCCTCGGGACTAGCTTTGAGCAGTTCTTC
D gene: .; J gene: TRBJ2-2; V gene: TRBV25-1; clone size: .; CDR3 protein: CASSEGGSGELFF; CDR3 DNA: TGTGCCAGCAGTGAAGGGGGATCCGGGGAGCTGTTTTTT
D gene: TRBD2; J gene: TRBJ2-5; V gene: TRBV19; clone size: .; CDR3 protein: CASSVLAGGPRETQYF; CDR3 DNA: TGTGCCAGTAGTGTACTAGCGGGAGGGCCGCGGGAGACCCAGTACTTC
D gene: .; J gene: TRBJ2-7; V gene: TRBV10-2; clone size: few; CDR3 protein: CASSESAGPMSSYEQYF; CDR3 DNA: TGCGCCAGCAGTGAGTCCGCGGGACCTATGAGCTCCTACGAGCAGTACTTC
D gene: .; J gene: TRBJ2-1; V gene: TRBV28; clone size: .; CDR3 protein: CASSLRPGGSYNEQFF; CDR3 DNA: TGTGCCAGCAGTTTAAGGCCCGGGGGCTCCTACAATGAGCAGTTCTTC
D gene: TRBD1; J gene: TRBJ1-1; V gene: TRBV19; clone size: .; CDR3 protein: CASSIRRQGYTEAFF; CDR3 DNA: TGTGCCAGTAGTATAAGAAGACAGGGATACACTGAAGCTTTCTTT
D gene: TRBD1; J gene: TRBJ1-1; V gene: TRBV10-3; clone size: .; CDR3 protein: CAISEPGRDSEAFF; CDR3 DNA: TGTGCCATCAGCGAGCCAGGGAGGGACAGTGAAGCTTTCTTT
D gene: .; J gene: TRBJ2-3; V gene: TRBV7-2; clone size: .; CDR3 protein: CASSQWGTDTQYF; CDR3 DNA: TGTGCCAGCAGCCAGTGGGGGACAGATACGCAGTATTTT
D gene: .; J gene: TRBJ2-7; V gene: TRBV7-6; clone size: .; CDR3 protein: CASSFESSYEQYF; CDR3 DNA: TGTGCCAGCAGCTTTGAATCCTCCTACGAGCAGTACTTC
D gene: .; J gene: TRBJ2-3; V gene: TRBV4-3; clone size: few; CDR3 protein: CASSQDLTGTQYF; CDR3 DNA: TGCGCCAGCAGCCAAGATTTGACGGGGACGCAGTATTTT
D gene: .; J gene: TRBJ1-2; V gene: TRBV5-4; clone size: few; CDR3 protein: CASSLDGGYTF; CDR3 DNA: TGTGCCAGCAGCTTGGACGGTGGCTACACCTTC